This paragraph reports one T cell receptor beta chain. This clone was picked up a small number of times. Its recognized antigen is unknown. No base quality information exists; no much larger clone differs at one position. These data are taken from a study of radiation and T cells in renal cell carcinoma (TCRdb year 2020). A note on the overall study: In total, 50 to 60 samples, comprising 25 or so tumors and around 27 peripheral blood samples, were subjected to TCR beta sequencing. The final blood draw took place at 4 weeks after radiation, the same time as nephrectomy. In the 45 to 65 samples combined, some 4,000,000 unique CDR3 nucleotide sequences were found, encoding roughly 3,000,000 unique CDR3 amino acid sequences. The research as a whole found: No pretreatment tumor biopsies were available, so the baseline intratumoral presence of clonotypes could not be determined. Dynamics of the blood repertoire were not tracked past 4 weeks after treatment. The single-armed trial design could not address effects of radiation dose or scheduling on the TCR repertoire. An increase in top tumor clonotypes in blood was observed from baseline to 2 weeks post-radiation, followed by contraction by 4 weeks, which was taken to suggest transient expansion of tumor-resident clones.

This specimen's time point label, per the study, means: blood 4 weeks post-SBRT, at nephrectomy. The treatment or condition label corresponds to: 15 Gy SBRT to primary tumor, nephrectomy 4 weeks later. Samples were obtained from a clinical trial, in which 15 Gy stereotactic body radiation therapy was delivered to primary renal cell carcinomas and nephrectomy was performed 4 weeks later. To follow tumor-enriched clonotypes, peripheral blood was collected serially from radiation-treated patients at baseline and again at 2 weeks and 4 weeks after SBRT. Every patient's renal cell carcinoma showed clear cell pathology. Genomic DNA for TCR sequencing was prepared using the QIAamp DNA Blood Mini Kit (Qiagen). The analyses included just those samples that passed every quality control check. V is pared back by 0 bases and J by 6 bases, with 9 bases lying between the germline termini. The CDR3 measures 14 amino acids from cysteine to phenylalanine. Of all the DNA, just the CDR3 is kept, 42 bases in frame from base 1. CDR1 and CDR2 (LGHNA, YNFKEQ) derive from the germline V gene.

Following the manufacturer's recommendations, the immunoSEQ kit was used to generate TCR beta libraries from genomic DNA. To prepare libraries, a first multiplex PCR with proprietary primers was run, followed by a second PCR that added unique barcodes, and a bead cleanup was done after each round. Each sample batch included a kit-provided positive control reaction and a negative control reaction. The final libraries underwent checking on an Agilent 4200 TapeStation D1000 ScreenTape, volumetric pooling, and quantification by qPCR. An Illumina NextSeq500 fitted with a MidOutput 150-cycle cartridge performed the sequencing, running 156 Read1 cycles and 15 Index1 cycles with the kit's custom primers. The pooled library was loaded at approximately 0.97 pM with around 20% PhiX control spiked in. The study's own analysis went as follows. The vendor-processed data were analyzed in R, and a clonotype was defined as all T cells that share the same CDR3 nucleotide sequence. For clone abundance analyses, frequencies were normalized to the 10,000 most abundant clones per sample. Public T cell clones, which averaged fewer than five per sample, were excluded before analysis. A difference in abundance of at least 32-fold between compartments was used to define tumor-enriched and baseline blood-enriched clonotypes. A beta-binomial differential abundance model was used to identify clonotypes that expanded or contracted between blood time points. Tumor-blood repertoire similarity was measured with the Baroni-Urbani and Buser coefficient, and groups were compared using two-tailed Wilcoxon tests in R. TCRdb re-hosts the immuneACCESS table, in-frame sequences only. Its copies lack some clones; in the studies checked, an unresolved V gene accounts for under half of them, and the cause for the rest is not known. Clone size and the V and J calls come from that table; the DNA yielded D and trimming. Counted in this sample were 40,000 to 45,000 clones; about 84% of them appeared once. The ten largest make up about 25% of the sample.

This TCR was sampled from a woman in her 70s with renal cell carcinoma. Recombination linked TRBV4-2 to TRBJ1-5; the best D guess is TRBD1, with 6 bases matching. The sequenced sample was blood, obtained from a patient whose treatment included radiotherapy and nephrectomy. The CDR3 loop reads CASSQEGASQPQHF. In nucleotides, the sequence is TGTGCCAGCAGCCAAGAGGGGGCTAGTCAGCCCCAGCATTTT.